The 20 T cell receptor beta chains given below trace back to one sample, sequenced in a study of beta chain features in type 1 diabetes. Sequenced material consisted of expressed TCRB transcripts (all of the isolated RNA was reverse transcribed). TCRdb's copy holds only in-frame clones and misses some; the assay was immunoSEQ multiplex PCR. The data contain about 230,000 clones, around 15% of them seen just once; the ten biggest clones take up approximately 0.087%. Their specific antigens are unknown. The study's findings and limits: In every one of the four CD4+ subsets, TCRB CDR3s were moderately but significantly shorter in Type 1 diabetes patients.

Sample: naive CD4+ T cells from blood. Receptors originate from a man between 25 and 39 years old with type 1 diabetes.

The rearrangement uses TRBV7-7 and TRBJ2-1; 10 positions match TRBD2. Germline lookup yields CDR1 SSHAT and CDR2 FNYEAQ (reference sequence). The CDR3 is made up of 15 amino acids. With V trimmed by 5 bases and J by 5 bases, 6 bases remained unmatched. CDR3 in DNA: TGTGCCAGCAGCCTCGGGACTAGCGCCAACAATGAGCAGTTCTTC. It encodes CASSLGTSANNEQFF.

This chain links TRBV30 with TRBJ1-1; 7 nucleotides match TRBD1. The CDR3 has 14 residues. Per germline, CDR1 GTSNPN and CDR2 SVGIG (reference sequence). The V gene end was trimmed by 3 bases and the J gene end by 4 bases; junction bases not matched to a gene: 8. The CDR3, as DNA: TGTGCCTGGAGCCCAGGGGGTTGGAGCACTGAAGCTTTCTTT. It yields the protein CAWSPGGWSTEAFF.

Here the CDR3 reads CSVGDETGVKNIQYF. CDR3 bases: TGCAGCGTTGGCGACGAGACGGGAGTCAAAAACATTCAGTACTTC. The chain joins TRBV29-1 to TRBJ2-4; TRBD2 might be the D (6 bases). Trimming took 4 bases from V and 3 from J, leaving 16 bases between them. There are 15 residues in the CDR3. CDR1 and CDR2 from the germline V gene are SQVTM and ANQGSEA.

This chain uses TRBV30 with TRBJ2-7; possibly TRBD1 or TRBD2 for D (5 bases each). The CDR3 has 13 amino acids. V was shortened by 2 bases and J by 0 bases, with 8 bases between the two germline ends. Germline values: CDR1 GTSNPN, CDR2 SVGIG (reference sequence). CDR3 bases: TGTGCCTGGAGTAGGGACCTCTCCTACGAGCAGTACTTC. Protein product: CAWSRDLSYEQYF.

This clone was found a few times. The V and J genes are TRBV15 and TRBJ2-1, with TRBD1 identical over 7 bases. Trimming cost V 5 bases and J 1 base; bases outside gene matches: 5. CDR1 is LNHNV and CDR2 is YYDKDF in the germline V gene (reference sequence). The CDR3 has 15 residues. The CDR3 region has the DNA TGTGCCACCAGCGACCGGGACAGATCCTACAATGAGCAGTTCTTC. Residues: CATSDRDRSYNEQFF.

This clone has a handful of counts. The rearrangement uses TRBV28 and TRBJ2-7; D might be TRBD2 (6 bases). CDR1 and CDR2 (germline): MDHEN, SYDVKM. Trimming took off 3 bases at V and 2 bases at J, with 11 bases between the two ends. The CDR3 consists of 14 residues. The CDR3 DNA reads as TGTGCCAGCAGTTTGGGACTTTCCACCTACGAGCAGTACTTC. The encoded protein is CASSLGLSTYEQYF.

This chain joins TRBV10-3 and TRBJ2-4; the D gene is possibly TRBD2 (6 bases). CDR1 ENHRY and CDR2 SYGVKD come from the germline V gene. This CDR3 is 14 amino acids long. The CDR3 sequence: CVDLPGTSGNIQYF. The DNA of the CDR3 is TGTGTCGATCTCCCCGGGACTTCAGGAAACATTCAGTACTTC.

This clone was detected a few times. This chain links TRBV25-1 with TRBJ2-7; tentative D call: TRBD1 (6 bases). The CDR3 is 13 amino acids. Germline V gene data show CDR1 as MGHDK and CDR2 as SYGVNS. Trimming took 8 bases from V and 3 from J, leaving 14 bases between them. The chain's CDR3 is CASRPTGSYEQYF. The CDR3 DNA sequence: TGTGCCAGCCGACCTACAGGGAGCTACGAGCAGTACTTC.

For the CDR3, the DNA is TGTGCCAGCAGGAGGGACAGTAACTATGGCTACACCTTC. It is translated as CASRRDSNYGYTF. The V and J genes are TRBV2 and TRBJ1-2; TRBD1 matches at 7 bases. The CDR3 is 13 amino acids. Trimming took 6 bases from V and 1 from J; bases not matched to a gene: 2. Germline CDR1 reads SNHLY; CDR2 reads FYNNEI.

The chain joins TRBV25-1 to TRBJ2-7; D remains ambiguous. This CDR3 contains 13 residues. The V gene's germline CDR1 is MGHDK and CDR2 SYGVNS. V dropped 3 bases and J dropped 2 bases, with 8 bases sitting between them. The CDR3 loop is CASSDDGPYEQYF. CDR3 bases: TGTGCCAGCAGTGACGACGGACCCTACGAGCAGTACTTC.

This clone turned up a few times. The J gene is TRBJ2-7, the V gene TRBV7-3, with TRBD1 matching 9 bases. J was trimmed by 4 bases and V by 5 bases; bases with no gene match: 6. Per germline, CDR1 SGHTA and CDR2 FQGTGA. This CDR3 has 14 amino acids. The CDR3 here is CASSTQGAPYEQYF. CDR3 coding DNA: TGTGCCAGCAGCACACAGGGGGCCCCTTACGAGCAGTACTTC.

This clone has just a few counts. The chain combines TRBV7-2 with TRBJ2-1; 10 bases agree with TRBD2. Germline V gives CDR1 SGHTA, CDR2 FQGNSA. V was clipped by 2 bases and J by 8 bases; unmatched bases: 6. The length of the CDR3 is 15 residues. As DNA, the CDR3 is TGTGCCAGCAGCTTAAGGTCTAGCGGGAGCTATGAGCAGTTCTTC. Translating gives CASSLRSSGSYEQFF.

The sample holds a few counts of this clone. V usage is TRBV4-3 and J usage is TRBJ1-1; D not resolved. Trimming stripped 1 base from V and 3 bases from J, with 6 bases between. CDR3 length equals 13 residues. Per germline, CDR1 LGHNA and CDR2 YSLEER. The CDR3 DNA reads as TGCGCCAGCAGCCAAGCGGGAGACACTGAAGCTTTCTTT. Translating it yields CASSQAGDTEAFF.

This clone was detected only a few times. The chain joins TRBV7-2 to TRBJ1-1; D may be TRBD1 (5 bases). Trimming shortened V by 3 bases and J by 3 bases, and 11 bases separated the two germline ends. The V gene's germline CDR1 is SGHTA and CDR2 FQGNSA. The CDR3 runs to 14 residues. In DNA, the CDR3 is TGTGCCAGCAGCTTCGTCCAGGGCGACACTGAAGCTTTCTTT. This translates into CASSFVQGDTEAFF.

This clone was observed a handful of times. The rearrangement joins TRBV23-1 to TRBJ2-1; 12 bases fit TRBD2. TRBV23-1 qualifies as an ORF whose function is uncertain. The CDR3 sequence is 20 residues long. Trimming took 0 bases from V and 3 from J; bases not matched to a gene: 12. CDR3 in DNA: TGCGCCAGCAGTCAATCGAGGCTAGCGGGAGGGCTCCCGGGCTACAATGAGCAGTTCTTC. It codes for CASSQSRLAGGLPGYNEQFF.

V is TRBV15 and J is TRBJ2-5, with 8 bases fitting TRBD1. The CDR3 length is 15 residues. Looked up from germline, CDR1 is LNHNV and CDR2 is YYDKDF (reference sequence). The trim removed 3 bases at V and 4 bases at J, leaving 7 bases unmatched. This CDR3 reads CATSRANDRGETQYF. Written as DNA, the CDR3 is TGTGCCACCAGCAGGGCTAATGACAGGGGAGAGACCCAGTACTTC.

The table lists this clone with a few counts. This chain links TRBV6-5 with TRBJ2-7, with 7 bases fitting TRBD1. The CDR3 consists of 15 residues. Germline values: CDR1 MNHEY, CDR2 SVGAGI. Germline trimming cut 0 bases from V and 2 bases from J; bases unmatched to any gene: 4. The CDR3 reads CASSYSPTGTYEQYF. The CDR3 nucleotides are TGTGCCAGCAGTTACTCGCCGACAGGGACCTACGAGCAGTACTTC.

The chain employs TRBV29-1 and TRBJ2-6; the D call may be TRBD1 or TRBD2 (5 bases each). CDR1 and CDR2 (germline): SQVTM, ANQGSEA. The CDR3 sequence is 15 residues long. Trimming cost V 7 bases and J 9 bases, with 22 bases left between them. The CDR3 DNA sequence: TGCAGCGCTGTGGGGGACGTGGACGGTTTCAACGTCCTGACTTTC. This translates into CSAVGDVDGFNVLTF.

The V and J genes are TRBV7-3 and TRBJ2-6; perhaps D is TRBD1 or TRBD2 (5 bases each). V gave up 1 base and J gave up 2 bases, with 15 bases separating them. CDR1 SGHTA and CDR2 FQGTGA come from the germline V gene. CDR3 length equals 18 residues. This CDR3 reads CASSLRQGEGPGANVLTF. CDR3 bases: TGTGCCAGCAGCTTAAGGCAGGGAGAGGGTCCTGGGGCCAACGTCCTGACTTTC.

This clone was observed a handful of times. The chain couples TRBV28 to TRBJ2-1; D may be TRBD2 (6 bases). This CDR3 comprises 15 residues. Trimming cost V 6 bases and J 5 bases, with 17 bases left between them. Germline V CDR1 and CDR2: MDHEN, SYDVKM. The CDR3 here is CASSPPGLPNNEQFF. In DNA form, the CDR3 reads TGTGCCAGCAGCCCTCCGGGACTCCCAAACAATGAGCAGTTCTTC.